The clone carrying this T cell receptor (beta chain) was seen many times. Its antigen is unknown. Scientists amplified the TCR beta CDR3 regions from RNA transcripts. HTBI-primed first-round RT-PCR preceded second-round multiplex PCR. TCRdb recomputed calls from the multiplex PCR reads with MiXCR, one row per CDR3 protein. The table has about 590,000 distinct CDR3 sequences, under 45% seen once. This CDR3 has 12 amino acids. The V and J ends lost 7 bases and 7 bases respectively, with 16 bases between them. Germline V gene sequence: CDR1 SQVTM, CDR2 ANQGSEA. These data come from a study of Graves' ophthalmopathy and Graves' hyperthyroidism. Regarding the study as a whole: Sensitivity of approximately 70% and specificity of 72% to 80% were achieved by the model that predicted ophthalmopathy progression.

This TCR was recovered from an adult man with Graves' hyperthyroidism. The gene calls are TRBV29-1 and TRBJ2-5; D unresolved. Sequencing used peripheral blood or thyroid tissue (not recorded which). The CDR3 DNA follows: TGCAGCGGCACCCCCGAAGGCGTGACCCAGTACTTC. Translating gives CSGTPEGVTQYF.